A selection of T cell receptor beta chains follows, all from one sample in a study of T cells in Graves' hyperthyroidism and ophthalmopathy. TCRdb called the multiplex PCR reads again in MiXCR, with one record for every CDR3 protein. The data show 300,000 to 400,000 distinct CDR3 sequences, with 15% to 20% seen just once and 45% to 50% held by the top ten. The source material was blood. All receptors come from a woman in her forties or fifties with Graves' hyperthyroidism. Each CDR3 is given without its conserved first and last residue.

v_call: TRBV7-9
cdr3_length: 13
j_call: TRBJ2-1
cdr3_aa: ASSLVGSSYNEQS

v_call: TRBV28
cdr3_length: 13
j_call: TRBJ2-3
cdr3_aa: ASSVVAGALDTQY

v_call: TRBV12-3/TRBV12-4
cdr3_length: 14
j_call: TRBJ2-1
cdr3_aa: ASSLGTSGFYNEQF

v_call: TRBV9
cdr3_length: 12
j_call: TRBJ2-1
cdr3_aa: ASSVPSAGSPQF

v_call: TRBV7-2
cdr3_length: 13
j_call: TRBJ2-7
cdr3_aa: ASSRPGPGAYEQY

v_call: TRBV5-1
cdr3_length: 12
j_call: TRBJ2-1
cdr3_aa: ASSLDEGYNEQF

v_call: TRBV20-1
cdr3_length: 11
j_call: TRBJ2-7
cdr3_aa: SAPGRGQYEQY

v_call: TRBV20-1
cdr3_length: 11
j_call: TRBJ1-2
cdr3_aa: SAPRAGVNGYT

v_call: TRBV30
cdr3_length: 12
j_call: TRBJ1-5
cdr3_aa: AWNNGNSNQPQH

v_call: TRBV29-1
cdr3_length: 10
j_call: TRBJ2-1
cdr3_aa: SVDGLYNEQF

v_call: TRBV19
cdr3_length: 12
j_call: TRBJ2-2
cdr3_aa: ASMKGIGTGELF

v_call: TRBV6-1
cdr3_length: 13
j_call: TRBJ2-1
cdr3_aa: ASKPGLAVLNEQF

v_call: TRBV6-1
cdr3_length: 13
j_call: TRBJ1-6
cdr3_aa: ASTDGGQLYSPLH

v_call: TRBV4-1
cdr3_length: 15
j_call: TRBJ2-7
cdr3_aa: ASSQEGGETAPYEQY

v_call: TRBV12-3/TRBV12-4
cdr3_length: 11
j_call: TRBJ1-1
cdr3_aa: ASSLEGTDEAF

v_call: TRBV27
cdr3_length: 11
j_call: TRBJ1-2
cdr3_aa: ASSPRDRGSYT

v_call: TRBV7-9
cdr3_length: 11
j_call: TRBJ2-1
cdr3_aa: ASGYFTGGEQF

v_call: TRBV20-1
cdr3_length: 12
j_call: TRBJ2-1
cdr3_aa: SASPGPERNEQF

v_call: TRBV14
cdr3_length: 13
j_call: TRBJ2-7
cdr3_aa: ASSQPGTAGYEQY

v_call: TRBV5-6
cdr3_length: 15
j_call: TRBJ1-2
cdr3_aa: ASSLGAVPIVLGGYT

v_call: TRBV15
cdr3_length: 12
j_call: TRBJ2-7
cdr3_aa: ATSRRGKFYEQY

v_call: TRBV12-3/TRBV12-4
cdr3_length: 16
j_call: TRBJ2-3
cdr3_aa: ASSTPGSGPASTDTQY

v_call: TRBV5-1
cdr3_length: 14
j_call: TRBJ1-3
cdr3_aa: ASSLDMYLTGNTIY

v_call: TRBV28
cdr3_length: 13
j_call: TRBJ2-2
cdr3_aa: ASSLVIAGIGELF

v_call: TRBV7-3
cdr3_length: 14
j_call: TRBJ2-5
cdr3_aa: ASSPGTSGIQETQY

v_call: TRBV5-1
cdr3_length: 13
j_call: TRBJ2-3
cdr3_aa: ASSLGRGGADTQY

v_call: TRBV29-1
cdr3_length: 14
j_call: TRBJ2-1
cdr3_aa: SVRPGGRGGYNEQF

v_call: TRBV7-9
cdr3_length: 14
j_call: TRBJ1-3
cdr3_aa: ASSLGDSRLGNTIY

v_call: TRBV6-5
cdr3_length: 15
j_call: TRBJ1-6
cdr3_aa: ASSYSKLGRNNSPLH

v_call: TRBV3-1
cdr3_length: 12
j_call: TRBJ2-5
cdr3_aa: ASRDGRGRETQY

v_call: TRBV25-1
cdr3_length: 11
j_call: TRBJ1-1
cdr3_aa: ASRGRLDTEAF

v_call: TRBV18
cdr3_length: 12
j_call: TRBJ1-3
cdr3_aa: ASSPPTASNTIY

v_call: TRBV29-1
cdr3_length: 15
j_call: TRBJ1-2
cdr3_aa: SVVKGTGGNSGYGYT

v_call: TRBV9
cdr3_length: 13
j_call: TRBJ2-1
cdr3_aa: ASSPGLWGGNEQF

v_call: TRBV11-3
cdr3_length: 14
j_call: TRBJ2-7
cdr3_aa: ASSPAREVTPYEQY

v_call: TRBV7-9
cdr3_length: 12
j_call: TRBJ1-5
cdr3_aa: ASSDGTGNQPQH

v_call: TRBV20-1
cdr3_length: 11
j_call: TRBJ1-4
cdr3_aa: SAREVSNEKLF

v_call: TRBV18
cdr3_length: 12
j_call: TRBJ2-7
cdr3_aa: ASSPAAGVKEQY

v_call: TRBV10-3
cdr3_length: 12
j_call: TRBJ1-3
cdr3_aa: AIGSSSSGNTIY

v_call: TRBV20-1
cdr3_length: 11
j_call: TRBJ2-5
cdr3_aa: SAGGGTQETQY

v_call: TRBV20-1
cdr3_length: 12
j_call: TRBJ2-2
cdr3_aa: SAPGRANTGELF

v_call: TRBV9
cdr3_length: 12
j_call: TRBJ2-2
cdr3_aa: VSSVGQNTGELF

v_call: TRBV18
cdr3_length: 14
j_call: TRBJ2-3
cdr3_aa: ASSPLDGRATDTQY

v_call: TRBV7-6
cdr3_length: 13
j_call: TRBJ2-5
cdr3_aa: ASSSPSNAQGTQY

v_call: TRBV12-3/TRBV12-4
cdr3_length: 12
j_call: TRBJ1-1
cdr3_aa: ASSFLHRNTEAF

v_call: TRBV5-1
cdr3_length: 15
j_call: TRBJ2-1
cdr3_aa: ASSLAARTSDYNEQF

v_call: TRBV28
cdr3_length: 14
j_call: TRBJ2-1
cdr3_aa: ASSSAQGARSSEQF

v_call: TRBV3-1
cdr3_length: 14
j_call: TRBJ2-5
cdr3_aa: ASSPGPAADQETQY

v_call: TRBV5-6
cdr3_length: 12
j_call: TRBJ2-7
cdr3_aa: ASSFGRGANEQY

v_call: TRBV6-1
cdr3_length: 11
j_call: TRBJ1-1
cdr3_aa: ASRFTENTEAF

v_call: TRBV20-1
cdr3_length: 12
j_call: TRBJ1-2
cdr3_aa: SARLSGGGHGYT

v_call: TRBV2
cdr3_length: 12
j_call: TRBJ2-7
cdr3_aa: ASSENYPAYEQY

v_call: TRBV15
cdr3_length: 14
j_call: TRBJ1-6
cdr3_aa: ATSRDGTGSNSPLH

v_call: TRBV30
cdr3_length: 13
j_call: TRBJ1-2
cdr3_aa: AWNAVSRTGDGYT

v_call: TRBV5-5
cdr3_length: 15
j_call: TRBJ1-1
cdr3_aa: ASSFGSRQAENTEAF

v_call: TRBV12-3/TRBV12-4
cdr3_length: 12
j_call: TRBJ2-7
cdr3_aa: ASSFPDRLTEQY

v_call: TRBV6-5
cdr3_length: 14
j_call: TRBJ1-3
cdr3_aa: ASSYNLGSSGNTIY

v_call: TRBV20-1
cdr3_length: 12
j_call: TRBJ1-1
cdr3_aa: SASGGLGDTEAF

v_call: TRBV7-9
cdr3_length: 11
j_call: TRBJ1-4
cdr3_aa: ASRRVANEKLF

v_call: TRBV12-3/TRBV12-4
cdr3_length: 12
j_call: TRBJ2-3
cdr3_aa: ASSRAGGTDTQY